This T cell receptor (beta chain) derives from a study of T cells after yellow fever vaccination. Per germline, CDR1 MNHEY and CDR2 SVGEGT. The ends were cut back, 3 bases at V and 5 bases at J, with 10 bases in the middle. The CDR3 consists of 13 residues. TCRdb re-derived calls from the 5' RACE reads in MiXCR, one entry per CDR3 protein. The sample lists 450,000 to 600,000 distinct CDR3 sequences; around an eighth were seen once. The sequence was obtained from a man aged 30-40 years who received the YFV17D yellow fever vaccine. The sample in question was PBMCs, obtained on the day of the yellow fever booster vaccination. The chain couples TRBV6-2 or TRBV6-3 to TRBJ2-5; no definite D call. The CDR3 coding sequence is TGTGCCAGCAGTTATTTCAGGCGGGAGACCCAGTACTTC. Translation: CASSYFRRETQYF.